The rows below give T cell receptor beta chains drawn from one sample of a study of identical twins. From the 5' RACE reads, TCRdb called clonotypes with MiXCR, one entry per CDR3 protein. The sample has 1.5 million to 2 million distinct CDR3 sequences; about 30% are singletons. The sample comprised cord blood. These receptors came from a newborn girl in good health. The CDR3 runs from the conserved cysteine through the conserved F or W. D genes are given only for firm matches. Where a row states a size, it is once, few, many or the class of an expanded clone; other rows omit it.

J gene: TRBJ2-4; V gene: TRBV5-1; D gene: TRBD1; clone size: NA; CDR3 protein: CASSLGTGIAKNIQYF; CDR3 DNA: TGCGCCAGCAGCTTGGGGACAGGGATAGCCAAAAACATTCAGTACTTC
J gene: TRBJ2-4; V gene: TRBV20-1; D gene: NA; clone size: few; CDR3 protein: CSARVPGILAKNIQYF; CDR3 DNA: TGCAGTGCTAGAGTCCCAGGGATCCTAGCCAAAAACATTCAGTACTTC
J gene: TRBJ2-7; V gene: TRBV30; D gene: NA; clone size: NA; CDR3 protein: CAWSVLEGYEQYF; CDR3 DNA: TGTGCCTGGAGTGTACTAGAGGGGTACGAGCAGTACTTC
J gene: TRBJ2-1; V gene: TRBV5-1; D gene: TRBD2; clone size: few; CDR3 protein: CASSSGLAGLNEQFF; CDR3 DNA: TGCGCCAGCAGCTCGGGACTAGCGGGGCTCAATGAGCAGTTCTTC
J gene: TRBJ2-7; V gene: TRBV2; D gene: NA; clone size: NA; CDR3 protein: CASSGPGSQYF; CDR3 DNA: TGTGCCAGCAGTGGCCCGGGGTCGCAGTACTTC
J gene: TRBJ2-5; V gene: TRBV28; D gene: NA; clone size: few; CDR3 protein: CASSLARRYQETQYF; CDR3 DNA: TGTGCCAGCAGTTTGGCTAGGCGGTACCAAGAGACCCAGTACTTC
J gene: TRBJ2-2; V gene: TRBV29-1; D gene: NA; clone size: few; CDR3 protein: CSVEVLPTGELFF; CDR3 DNA: TGCAGCGTTGAAGTGCTTCCGACCGGGGAGCTGTTTTTT
J gene: TRBJ1-2; V gene: TRBV25-1; D gene: NA; clone size: many; CDR3 protein: CASSEFPAPFYGYTF; CDR3 DNA: TGTGCCAGCAGTGAATTCCCGGCCCCCTTCTATGGCTACACCTTC
J gene: TRBJ2-2; V gene: TRBV20-1; D gene: TRBD1; clone size: NA; CDR3 protein: CSARGQGTGELFF; CDR3 DNA: TGCAGTGCTAGAGGACAGGGCACCGGGGAGCTGTTTTTT
J gene: TRBJ2-3; V gene: TRBV24-1; D gene: TRBD2; clone size: NA; CDR3 protein: CATSGTSGGYGDTQYF; CDR3 DNA: TGTGCCACCAGTGGGACTAGCGGGGGTTACGGAGATACGCAGTATTTT
J gene: TRBJ1-6; V gene: TRBV7-9; D gene: NA; clone size: few; CDR3 protein: CASGEGRRFNSPLHF; CDR3 DNA: TGTGCCAGCGGCGAGGGACGGAGATTTAATTCACCCCTCCACTTT
J gene: TRBJ1-2; V gene: TRBV20-1; D gene: TRBD1; clone size: NA; CDR3 protein: CSASGQPYGYTF; CDR3 DNA: TGCAGTGCTTCGGGACAGCCCTATGGCTACACCTTC
J gene: TRBJ2-1; V gene: TRBV9; D gene: TRBD2; clone size: many; CDR3 protein: CASSATSGTVHEQFF; CDR3 DNA: TGTGCCAGCAGCGCAACTAGCGGGACCGTTCATGAGCAGTTCTTC
J gene: TRBJ2-5; V gene: TRBV9; D gene: NA; clone size: few; CDR3 protein: CASSVGIGNQETQYF; CDR3 DNA: TGTGCCAGCAGCGTAGGGATCGGGAACCAAGAGACCCAGTACTTC
J gene: TRBJ2-7; V gene: TRBV6-4; D gene: NA; clone size: NA; CDR3 protein: CASSAEVGLNNEQYF; CDR3 DNA: TGTGCCAGCAGTGCCGAGGTAGGCCTGAATAACGAGCAGTACTTC
J gene: TRBJ2-7; V gene: TRBV12-3/TRBV12-4; D gene: TRBD2; clone size: few; CDR3 protein: CASSPEISGTYEQYF; CDR3 DNA: TGTGCCAGCAGTCCCGAAATTAGCGGGACCTACGAGCAGTACTTC
J gene: TRBJ1-5; V gene: TRBV27; D gene: TRBD1; clone size: NA; CDR3 protein: CASKPGQFNQPQHF; CDR3 DNA: TGTGCCAGCAAACCGGGACAGTTTAATCAGCCCCAGCATTTT
J gene: TRBJ1-2; V gene: TRBV29-1; D gene: NA; clone size: few; CDR3 protein: CSVEDRTINYGYTF; CDR3 DNA: TGCAGCGTGGAGGACCGAACAATTAACTATGGCTACACCTTC
J gene: TRBJ2-1; V gene: TRBV6-1; D gene: NA; clone size: NA; CDR3 protein: CASSELLDYNEQFF; CDR3 DNA: TGTGCCAGCAGTGAATTGCTTGATTACAATGAGCAGTTCTTC
J gene: TRBJ2-3; V gene: TRBV3-1; D gene: TRBD2; clone size: NA; CDR3 protein: CASSAGTSAHWADTQYF; CDR3 DNA: TGTGCCAGCAGCGCCGGGACTAGCGCGCACTGGGCAGATACGCAGTATTTT
J gene: TRBJ2-3; V gene: TRBV7-9; D gene: TRBD1; clone size: NA; CDR3 protein: CASSARDREKAVDTQYF; CDR3 DNA: TGTGCCAGCAGCGCACGGGACAGGGAAAAAGCCGTCGATACGCAGTATTTT
J gene: TRBJ2-7; V gene: TRBV18; D gene: NA; clone size: few; CDR3 protein: CASSQRPSSYEQYF; CDR3 DNA: TGTGCCAGCTCTCAGCGACCCAGCTCCTACGAGCAGTACTTC
J gene: TRBJ2-4; V gene: TRBV4-2; D gene: TRBD2; clone size: few; CDR3 protein: CASSQDMTSGGDEMYF; CDR3 DNA: TGTGCCAGCAGCCAAGATATGACTAGCGGGGGGGACGAGATGTACTTC
J gene: TRBJ2-3; V gene: TRBV28; D gene: TRBD1; clone size: NA; CDR3 protein: CASSPRTGAQYF; CDR3 DNA: TGTGCCAGCAGTCCCCGGACAGGGGCGCAGTATTTT
J gene: TRBJ1-2; V gene: TRBV25-1; D gene: NA; clone size: few; CDR3 protein: CASSEFQLGGYTF; CDR3 DNA: TGTGCCAGCAGTGAATTTCAGCTGGGTGGCTACACCTTC
J gene: TRBJ2-1; V gene: TRBV12-3/TRBV12-4; D gene: NA; clone size: NA; CDR3 protein: CASRARNEQFF; CDR3 DNA: TGTGCCAGCAGAGCAAGAAATGAGCAGTTCTTC